What follows are 3 T cell receptor beta chains derived from one specimen sequenced in a study of cytomegalovirus exposure and HLA in healthy donors. It was with 60 Vbeta and 13 Jbeta primers that the PCR ran. This table comes from immunoSEQ multiplex PCR, and its TCRdb copy is limited to in-frame clones, with some not included. The sample records about 160,000 clones, 68% being singletons. Sequencing was done on a sample of PBMCs. Every receptor here comes from a woman between 18 and 29 years old in good health and CMV-seropositive.

The V gene is TRBV7-9, the J gene TRBJ2-7; 8 bases agree with TRBD2. Germline CDR1 and CDR2: SEHNR and FQNEAQ (reference sequence). J gave up 4 bases and V 4 bases, and 3 bases lay outside the gene matches. The CDR3 has 13 residues. CDR3 residues: CASSSLAAYEQYF. CDR3 coding DNA: TGTGCCAGCAGCTCACTAGCGGCGTACGAGCAGTACTTC.

This clone turned up a few times. CDR3 loop: CASRPYSGEKTEAFF. The CDR3 DNA reads as TGTGCCAGCAGACCCTACTCCGGGGAAAAAACTGAAGCTTTCTTT. V and J are TRBV27 and TRBJ1-1; unclear D gene. In germline, CDR1 is MNHEY, CDR2 SMNVEV (reference sequence). V dropped 6 bases and J dropped 5 bases, with 19 bases sitting between them. This CDR3 is built from 15 residues.

The V gene is TRBV5-1, the J gene TRBJ1-4; D is ambiguous. Trimming left V 2 bases short and J 6 bases short, with 11 bases between. Germline-derived CDR1 and CDR2 are SGHRS and YFSETQ. The CDR3 has 14 amino acids. CDR3 residues: CASSLRGLHEKLFF. The CDR3 DNA reads as TGCGCCAGCAGCTTACGGGGTCTTCATGAAAAACTGTTTTTT.